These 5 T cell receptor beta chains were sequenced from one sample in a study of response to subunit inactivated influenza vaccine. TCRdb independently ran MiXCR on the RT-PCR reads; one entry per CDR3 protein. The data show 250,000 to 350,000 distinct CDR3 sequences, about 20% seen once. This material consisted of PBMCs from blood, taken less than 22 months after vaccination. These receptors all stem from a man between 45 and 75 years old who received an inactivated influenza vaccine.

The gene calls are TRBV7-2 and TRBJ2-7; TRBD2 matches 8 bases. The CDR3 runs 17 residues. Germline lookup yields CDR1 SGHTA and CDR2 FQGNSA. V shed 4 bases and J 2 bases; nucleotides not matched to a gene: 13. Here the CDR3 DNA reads TGTGCCAGCAGCTCAACCTCAAGCGGGAGATTTACCTACGAGCAGTACTTC. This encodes CASSSTSSGRFTYEQYF.

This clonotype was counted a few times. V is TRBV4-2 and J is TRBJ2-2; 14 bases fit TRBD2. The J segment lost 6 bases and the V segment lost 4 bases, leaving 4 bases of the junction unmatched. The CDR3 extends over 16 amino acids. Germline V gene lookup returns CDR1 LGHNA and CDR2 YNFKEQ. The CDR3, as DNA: TGTGCCAGCAGCCCCGCGGGACTAGCGGGAGCCGGGGAGCTGTTTTTT. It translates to CASSPAGLAGAGELFF.

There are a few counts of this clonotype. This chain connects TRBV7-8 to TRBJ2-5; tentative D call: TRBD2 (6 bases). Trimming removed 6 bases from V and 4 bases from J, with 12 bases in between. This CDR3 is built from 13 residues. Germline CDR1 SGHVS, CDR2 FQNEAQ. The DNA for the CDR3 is TGTGCCAGCAGTATCCCCGGGGGAGAGACCCAGTACTTC. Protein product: CASSIPGGETQYF.

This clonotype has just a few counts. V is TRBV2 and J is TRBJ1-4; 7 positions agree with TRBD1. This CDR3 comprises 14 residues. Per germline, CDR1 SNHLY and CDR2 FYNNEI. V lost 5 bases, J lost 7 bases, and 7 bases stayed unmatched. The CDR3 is CASSRQGAPEKLFF. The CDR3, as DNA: TGTGCCAGCAGTCGACAGGGAGCTCCTGAAAAACTGTTTTTT. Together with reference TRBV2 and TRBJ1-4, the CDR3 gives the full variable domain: EPEVTQTPSHQVTQMGQEVILRCVPISNHLYFYWYRQILGQKVEFLVSFYNNEISEKSEIFDDQFSVERPDGSNFTLKIRSTKLEDSAMYFCASSRQGAPEKLFFGSGTQLSVL.

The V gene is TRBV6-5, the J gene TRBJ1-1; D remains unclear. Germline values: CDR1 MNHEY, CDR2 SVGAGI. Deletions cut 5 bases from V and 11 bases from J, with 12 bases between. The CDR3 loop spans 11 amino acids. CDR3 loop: CASSTPGSAFF. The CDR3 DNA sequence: TGTGCCAGCAGTACCCCGGGCAGCGCTTTCTTT.